Reported below is one TCR beta chain. Its antigen is not known. These data originate in a study of CXCR3-negative and CXCR3-positive naive CD8 T cells. Overall study findings and caveats: The study found more hydrophobic TRB CDR3s in CXCR3-positive naive cells than in CXCR3-negative naive cells.

The authors made the TRB cDNA libraries by 5' RACE using UMI labels. TCRdb re-called the 5' RACE reads and gives one entry per CDR3 protein, without DNA. This sample's clone table lists approximately 130,000 distinct CDR3 sequences. The sorter processed each CD8+ T cell subset in triplicate at over 250,000 cells apiece. CDR1 MNHEY and CDR2 SVGEGT come from the germline V gene. The CDR3 is 19 amino acids. This chain joins TRBV6-2 or TRBV6-3 and TRBJ2-1; with no DNA, the TCRdb D assignment of TRBD2 cannot be verified. The receptor's source is a human donor in good health. Some clones in this sample may be carry-over from other donors' samples. The specimen sequenced was naive CXCR3+ CD8+ T cells from blood. Subset: CD45RO-CCR7+CD27+CD95- naive CD8+ T cells expressing CXCR3 (TNR3+). Here the CDR3 reads CASSPSLASGGESYNEQFF.